The 15 T cell receptor beta chains below all came from one sample that was sequenced in a study of T cell responses to AZD1222 COVID-19 vaccine. The table came from immunoSEQ multiplex PCR; TCRdb's copy has only in-frame clones and leaves some out. The data contain fewer than 130,000 clones, about 85% of them singletons. The sample consisted of peripheral blood, taken 28 days after the second AZD1222 dose. Receptors were obtained from an adult who received the AZD1222 COVID-19 vaccine.

The J gene is TRBJ2-7, the V gene TRBV2; the D call may be TRBD1 or TRBD2 (5 bases each). Trimming stripped 6 bases from V and 2 bases from J, with 20 bases between. Germline V gene sequence: CDR1 SNHLY, CDR2 FYNNEI. This CDR3 is built from 16 residues. CDR3 in amino acids: CASRKGPGTQAYEQYF. CDR3 sequence (DNA): TGTGCCAGCAGGAAGGGCCCCGGGACCCAGGCCTACGAGCAGTACTTC.

The chain employs TRBV19 and TRBJ1-1; D is possibly TRBD1 (5 bases). Germline V gene sequence: CDR1 LNHDA, CDR2 SQIVND (reference sequence). CDR3 length equals 12 residues. The V end was cut by 4 bases, the J end by 5 bases, with 8 bases between. DNA for the CDR3: TGTGCCAGTAGTACCCAGGGAACTGAAGCTTTCTTT. It codes for CASSTQGTEAFF.

The chain has TRBV6-6 and TRBJ1-5; 9 bases are a match to TRBD1. V lost 7 bases to trimming and J lost 6 bases; unmatched junction nucleotides: 10. Germline V gene sequence: CDR1 MNHNY, CDR2 SVGAGI (reference sequence). This CDR3 contains 15 residues. The CDR3 protein is CASTPTTGGLQPQHF. The CDR3, as DNA: TGTGCCAGCACTCCTACGACAGGGGGGCTTCAGCCCCAGCATTTT.

The J gene is TRBJ1-1, the V gene TRBV7-6; no clear D. The CDR3 consists of 13 residues. The germline V gene has CDR1 SGHVS and CDR2 FNYEAQ. V was shortened by 3 bases and J by 2 bases, with 7 bases between the two germline ends. For the CDR3, the DNA is TGTGCCAGCAGCTTTAGTCCAAACACTGAAGCTTTCTTT. Translation gives CASSFSPNTEAFF.

V and J are TRBV18 and TRBJ2-5; D is undetermined. V was trimmed by 2 bases and J by 4 bases, leaving 5 bases between them. CDR3 size: 12 residues. Germline CDR1 reads KGHSH; CDR2 reads LQKENI. The CDR3 is CASSPIRETQYF. The CDR3, as DNA: TGTGCCAGCTCACCAATCCGAGAGACCCAGTACTTC.

Details on this clone: A far larger clone is a single base away, which makes a read error likely. The chain combines TRBV7-2 with TRBJ2-1; no reliable D call. Germline assignment: CDR1 SGHTA and CDR2 FQGNSA. The CDR3 spans 11 residues. Trimming shortened V by 6 bases and J by 4 bases, and 4 bases separated the two germline ends. CDR3 sequence reads: CASSPYNEQFF. DNA for the CDR3: TGTGCCAGCAGTCCGTACAATGAGCAGTTCTTC.

V usage is TRBV18 and J usage is TRBJ2-7; D remains unclear. The CDR3 is 13 residues long. CDR1 KGHSH and CDR2 LQKENI come from the germline V gene. V lost 1 base to trimming and J lost 4 bases, with 8 bases between them. The CDR3 loop reads CASSPLEDYEQYF. The CDR3 region has the DNA TGTGCCAGCTCACCACTCGAAGATTACGAGCAGTACTTC. Filled out from reference TRBV18 and TRBJ2-7, the complete variable domain reads NAGVMQNPRHLVRRRGQEARLRCSPMKGHSHVYWYRQLPEEGLKFMVYLQKENIIDESGMPKERFSAEFPKEGPSILRIQQVVRGDSAAYFCASSPLEDYEQYFGPGTRLTVT.

This clone showed up just a few times. The chain joins TRBV28 to TRBJ1-2; 7 nucleotides line up with TRBD1. The CDR3 extends over 15 amino acids. V dropped 5 bases and J dropped 4; count of bases not matched to a gene: 10. Germline V gene sequence: CDR1 MDHEN, CDR2 SYDVKM. The CDR3 sequence is CASSTPEGQSYGYTF. DNA for the CDR3: TGTGCCAGCAGTACCCCCGAGGGACAGAGCTATGGCTACACCTTC.

J is TRBJ1-5 and V is TRBV30, with a tentative D call TRBD1 (6 bases). Germline CDR1 is GTSNPN and CDR2 is SVGIG (reference sequence). The CDR3 length is 15 residues. Trimming removed 0 bases from V and 7 bases from J, with 16 bases in between. CDR3 DNA: TGTGCCTGGAGTGTTAGGGGCAGGGGCCAGCAGCCCCAGCATTTT. Translated: CAWSVRGRGQQPQHF.

The gene calls are TRBV19 and TRBJ1-5, with 8 nucleotides matching TRBD1. V trimming: 6 bases; J trimming: 7 bases; junction bases outside the gene matches: 14. Germline loops: CDR1 LNHDA, CDR2 SQIVND (reference sequence). The CDR3 spans 16 residues. The DNA for the CDR3 is TGTGCCAGTAGCAGCAAAACACAGGGGGAGAGACAGCCCCAGCATTTT. It yields the protein CASSSKTQGERQPQHF.

The chain combines TRBV24-1 with TRBJ1-4; the D is unclear. Trimming shortened V by 3 bases and J by 4 bases, and 14 bases separated the two germline ends. This CDR3 region has 16 residues. Germline CDR1 KGHDR, CDR2 SFDVKD. The CDR3 region is CATSDPTDTHNEKLFF. The CDR3 DNA is TGTGCCACCAGTGATCCTACAGATACCCATAATGAAAAACTGTTTTTT.

This clone was counted once. The genes are TRBV6-5 and TRBJ1-2; D gene ambiguous. The germline gives CDR1 MNHEY, CDR2 SVGAGI. V was pared by 1 base and J by 5 bases, with 14 bases between. The CDR3 spans 15 residues. The CDR3 DNA reads TGTGCCAGCAGTTACTGGGCAGACCAAAATTATGGCTACACCTTC. This sequence encodes CASSYWADQNYGYTF.

The genes are TRBV2 and TRBJ1-4, with 7 nucleotides matching TRBD1. CDR1 is SNHLY and CDR2 is FYNNEI in the germline V gene. The CDR3 has 16 residues. With 4 bases clipped from V and 8 bases from J, the junction kept 13 bases outside the gene matches. The DNA of the CDR3 is TGTGCCAGCAGTGGAACAATAACAGGGGCTGGAGAAAAACTGTTTTTT. Translation gives CASSGTITGAGEKLFF.

The genes are TRBV5-1 and TRBJ2-2; D is uncertain. The CDR3 covers 15 residues. Germline V gene sequence: CDR1 SGHRS, CDR2 YFSETQ. Trimming pared 5 bases from V and 0 bases from J, leaving 11 bases between. In nucleotides, the CDR3 is TGCGCCAGCAGTTGGGGAAATGCGAACACCGGGGAGCTGTTTTTT. Encoded protein: CASSWGNANTGELFF. The whole variable domain, filled in from reference TRBV5-1 and TRBJ2-2, reads KAGVTQTPRYLIKTRGQQVTLSCSPISGHRSVSWYQQTPGQGLQFLFEYFSETQRNKGNFPGRFSGRQFSNSRSEMNVSTLELGDSALYLCASSWGNANTGELFFGEGSRLTVL.

The rearrangement uses TRBV2 and TRBJ2-5; D not resolved. Germline lookup yields CDR1 SNHLY and CDR2 FYNNEI. CDR3 size: 13 residues. V was shortened by 7 bases and J by 9 bases, with 18 bases between the two germline ends. CDR3 region: CASTLTRAGSQYF. The CDR3 DNA reads as TGTGCCAGCACCTTGACACGGGCTGGATCCCAGTACTTC.